This entry concerns a single TCR beta chain. Its target is not known. This sample was taken from a study of STAT5B mutations in CD4+ large granular lymphocyte leukemia. Measured with immunoSEQ multiplex PCR; TCRdb has only the in-frame clones, and not every one. The repertoire consists of about 38,000 clones, with 75% to 85% occurring once and the leading ten covering over 1%. Losses at the gene ends were 4 bases for V and 4 bases for J; bases not matched to a gene: 14. The CDR3 is made up of 19 amino acids. The germline V gene encodes CDR1 LNHDA and CDR2 SQIVND (reference sequence). General study findings and limits: Top patient clones used TRBV06 genes more often: 8/27 versus 2/35 in controls.

The source material was CD4+ T cells from blood buffy coats. The chain joins TRBV19 to TRBJ2-5; 14 bases line up with TRBD2. This receptor was identified in a human donor in good health. CDR3 bases: TGTGCCAGTAGTAGATCTCCGGGACTAGCGGGAGTAGAAGGAGAGACCCAGTACTTC. Translating gives CASSRSPGLAGVEGETQYF.